The 25 T cell receptor beta chains below all came from one sample that was sequenced in a study of blood T cell repertoires in COVID-19. Here immunoSEQ multiplex PCR was the method, and the copy in TCRdb shows in-frame clones only, minus some. The table records about 330,000 clones, approximately 89% of them present only once. The sample was PBMCs or T cells enriched from blood (not recorded which). The receptors derive from a woman in her twenties or thirties who had recovered from COVID-19.

This chain connects TRBV5-4 to TRBJ1-5; D is unresolved. The germline CDR1 and CDR2 sequences are SGHNT and YYREEE (reference sequence). The CDR3 covers 13 residues. V gave up 2 bases and J gave up 4 bases, with 7 bases separating them. This chain's CDR3 is CASSLSPNQPQHF. The CDR3 DNA sequence: TGTGCCAGCAGCTTATCCCCAAATCAGCCCCAGCATTTT.

The genes are TRBV6-5 and TRBJ2-7; TRBD2 is a possible D gene (6 bases). The CDR3 has 14 amino acids. Germline V lookup: CDR1 MNHEY, CDR2 SVGAGI. V was pared by 7 bases and J by 3 bases, with 16 bases between. Here the CDR3 DNA reads TGTGCCAGCAAAATTTCGGGACTGGACTACGAGCAGTACTTC. Encoded protein: CASKISGLDYEQYF.

CDR3 nucleotides: TGTGCCAGCAGTCAACAGGGTAATCAGCCCCAGCATTTT. This translates into CASSQQGNQPQHF. This rearrangement joins TRBV12-3 or TRBV12-4 to TRBJ1-5; possible D gene TRBD1, 6 bases. Trimming took off 5 bases at V and 4 bases at J, with 9 bases between the two ends. The CDR3 sequence is 13 residues long.

V usage is TRBV5-8 and J usage is TRBJ1-1, with 9 bases that match TRBD1. The V and J ends lost 4 bases and 4 bases, in that order; junction bases with no gene match: 11. Germline loops: CDR1 SGHTS, CDR2 YDEGEE. CDR3 size: 16 residues. CDR3 region: CASSRDRVELGTEAFF. The CDR3 DNA reads TGTGCCAGCAGCCGGGACAGGGTAGAGTTGGGCACTGAAGCTTTCTTT.

This clone was seen once. The chain is built from TRBV6-1 and TRBJ1-3; TRBD1 might be the D (6 bases). This CDR3 has 16 residues. Per germline, CDR1 MNHNS and CDR2 SASEGT. V lost 0 bases and J lost 3, with 12 bases in between. CDR3 in DNA: TGTGCCAGCAGTGAAGCGGGGCAGGGGTTTGGAAACACCATATATTTT. Translation gives CASSEAGQGFGNTIYF.

The gene calls are TRBV4-1 and TRBJ2-7; 12 bases fit TRBD2. The CDR3 is 14 residues long. Per the germline V gene, CDR1 is MGHRA and CDR2 is YSYEKL. V was clipped by 8 bases and J by 2 bases; unmatched bases: 4. The CDR3: CASLAGGIPYEQYF. The CDR3 DNA follows: TGCGCCAGCCTAGCGGGGGGGATCCCCTACGAGCAGTACTTC.

This clone was seen a handful of times. The rearrangement joins TRBV7-2 to TRBJ1-2; D is possibly TRBD1 (5 bases). Germline V gene lookup returns CDR1 SGHTA and CDR2 FQGNSA. The CDR3 is 14 residues long. V lost 6 bases, J lost 4 bases, and 15 bases lay in between. The CDR3 is CASSSRGIIYGYTF. For the CDR3, the DNA is TGTGCCAGCAGTTCTAGGGGCATAATCTATGGCTACACCTTC. Full variable domain (missing parts from reference TRBV7-2 and TRBJ1-2): GAGVSQSPSNKVTEKGKDVELRCDPISGHTALYWYRQSLGQGLEFLIYFQGNSAPDKSGLPSDRFSAERTGGSVSTLTIQRTQQEDSAVYLCASSSRGIIYGYTFGSGTRLTVV.

V and J are TRBV7-2 and TRBJ1-6; tentative D call: TRBD1 (5 bases). V was trimmed by 5 bases and J by 1 base, leaving 15 bases between them. There are 17 residues in the CDR3. Germline V gene sequence: CDR1 SGHTA, CDR2 FQGNSA. For the CDR3, the DNA is TGTGCCAGCAGCCCGCGGTGGGGGGGTTCCTATAATTCACCCCTCCACTTT. Amino acid sequence: CASSPRWGGSYNSPLHF.

V usage is TRBV5-1 and J usage is TRBJ2-6, with D maybe TRBD1 (5 bases). This CDR3 contains 17 residues. Trimming removed 3 bases from V and 2 bases from J, with 15 bases in between. Germline V gene sequence: CDR1 SGHRS, CDR2 YFSETQ. The CDR3 spells CASSWGSMAAGANVLTF. The CDR3, as DNA: TGCGCCAGCAGCTGGGGCAGTATGGCAGCTGGGGCCAACGTCCTGACTTTC.

V usage is TRBV11-3 and J usage is TRBJ1-1, with D maybe TRBD1 (6 bases). V was shortened by 7 bases and J by 5 bases, with 11 bases between the two germline ends. The CDR3 covers 12 residues. Germline V gene sequence: CDR1 SGHNT, CDR2 YENEEA. The CDR3 here is CASKGQGTEAFF. The CDR3 bases are TGTGCCAGCAAGGGTCAGGGGACTGAAGCTTTCTTT.

The chain couples TRBV7-8 to TRBJ1-5, with a possible D match to TRBD1 (6 bases). Germline-derived CDR1 and CDR2 are SGHVS and FQNEAQ. The CDR3 extends over 17 amino acids. Trimming pared 1 base from V and 6 bases from J, leaving 19 bases between. CDR3 nucleotide sequence: TGTGCCAGCAGCTTAGATACGGGCAGGGGAATAGGTCAGCCCCAGCATTTT. Translation: CASSLDTGRGIGQPQHF.

The gene calls are TRBV5-5 and TRBJ1-2; no definite D call. Trimming cost V 5 bases and J 1 base, with 12 bases left between them. The CDR3 covers 14 residues. CDR1 and CDR2 (germline): SGHKS, YYEKEE (reference sequence). CDR3: CASRPGIFNYGYTF. The CDR3 nucleotides are TGTGCCAGCAGACCCGGGATCTTTAACTATGGCTACACCTTC.

This rearrangement joins TRBV28 to TRBJ1-2, with 7 bases identical to TRBD1. Looked up from germline, CDR1 is MDHEN and CDR2 is SYDVKM. Trimming took 7 bases from V and 1 from J; bases not matched to a gene: 15. The CDR3 has 17 amino acids. The chain's CDR3 is CASTPPGTVVGNYGYTF. The DNA of the CDR3 is TGTGCCAGCACCCCCCCCGGGACAGTGGTGGGTAACTATGGCTACACCTTC.

This chain joins TRBV3-1 (or the pseudogene TRBV3-2) and TRBJ2-6, with 10 bases aligning to TRBD2. V gave up 0 bases and J gave up 0 bases; unmatched junction bases: 8. Germline-derived CDR1 and CDR2 are LGHDT and YNNKEL (reference sequence). The CDR3 has 20 amino acids. The CDR3 bases are TGTGCCAGCAGCCAAGAGCCACTAGCGGGGCGAAGCTCTGGGGCCAACGTCCTGACTTTC. Translation gives CASSQEPLAGRSSGANVLTF.

V and J are TRBV19 and TRBJ1-3; D is ambiguous. The CDR3 is made up of 15 amino acids. CDR1 and CDR2 from the germline V gene are LNHDA and SQIVND (reference sequence). The V gene lost 3 bases and the J gene lost 2 bases, with 11 bases spanning the gap. The CDR3 DNA is TGTGCCAGTAGTATCTCAGCGGAGACTGGAAACACCATATATTTT. It yields the protein CASSISAETGNTIYF. Variable domain in full (rest from reference TRBV19 and TRBJ1-3): DGGITQSPKYLFRKEGQNVTLSCEQNLNHDAMYWYRQDPGQGLRLIYYSQIVNDFQKGDIAEGYSVSREKKESFPLTVTSAQKNPTAFYLCASSISAETGNTIYFGEGSWLTVV.

This rearrangement joins TRBV18 to TRBJ2-7; 8 bases are a match to TRBD1. The CDR3 consists of 15 residues. Germline V CDR1 and CDR2: KGHSH, LQKENI. Germline trimming cut 1 base from V and 0 bases from J; bases unmatched to any gene: 2. CDR3 sequence reads: CASSPRTGSSYEQYF. CDR3 in DNA: TGTGCCAGCTCACCACGGACAGGGAGCTCCTACGAGCAGTACTTC.

J is TRBJ2-7 and V is TRBV11-1; D uncertain. This CDR3 contains 12 residues. The germline gives CDR1 SGHAT, CDR2 FQDESV (reference sequence). The V end lost 3 bases, the J end lost 2 bases, and 5 bases lay between the germline ends. CDR3 loop: CASSFGPYEQYF. CDR3 bases: TGTGCCAGCAGCTTTGGCCCCTACGAGCAGTACTTC.

In nucleotides, the CDR3 is TGTGCCAGCGGCCGGGGGGACCAGGGAAAACTGTTTTTT. This sequence encodes CASGRGDQGKLFF. The chain recombines TRBV9 with TRBJ1-4, with D maybe TRBD1 (5 bases). This CDR3 is 13 amino acids long. CDR1 SGDLS and CDR2 YYNGEE come from the germline V gene. V lost 7 bases to trimming and J lost 10 bases, with 17 bases between them.

CDR3 coding DNA: TGTGCCAGCAGCTTAGGGGGGGAGGCATGGGGCTACACCTTC. Translating gives CASSLGGEAWGYTF. This rearrangement joins TRBV11-2 to TRBJ1-2; tentatively, D is TRBD1 (5 bases). The V gene's germline CDR1 is SGHAT and CDR2 FQNNGV. This CDR3 contains 14 residues. The V and J ends lost 1 base and 8 bases respectively, with 14 bases between them.

This chain joins TRBV2 and TRBJ2-7, with a tentative D call TRBD1 (6 bases). There are 14 residues in the CDR3. The germline V gene has CDR1 SNHLY and CDR2 FYNNEI. The V end was cut by 4 bases, the J end by 2 bases, with 12 bases between. CDR3 in DNA: TGTGCCAGCAGTGGGACAGCCTCAACCTACGAGCAGTACTTC. This translates into CASSGTASTYEQYF.

J is TRBJ2-7 and V is TRBV18; TRBD2 matches 7 bases. The J segment lost 9 bases and the V segment lost 0 bases, leaving 8 bases of the junction unmatched. The CDR3 sequence is 14 residues long. Germline V gene data show CDR1 as KGHSH and CDR2 as LQKENI. This CDR3 reads CASSPPWEGTGQYF. The CDR3 DNA sequence: TGTGCCAGCTCACCACCGTGGGAGGGGACCGGGCAGTACTTC.

The J gene is TRBJ2-3, the V gene TRBV10-2; 7 positions agree with TRBD2. Germline values: CDR1 WSHSY, CDR2 SAAADI. The CDR3 covers 16 residues. The J segment lost 5 bases and the V segment lost 3 bases, leaving 11 bases of the junction unmatched. The CDR3 DNA is TGCGCCAGCAGTGATGCCGCGGGGGTCGCAATAGATACGCAGTATTTT. Translation: CASSDAAGVAIDTQYF.

The chain uses TRBV2 and TRBJ1-1, with D unresolved. CDR1 SNHLY and CDR2 FYNNEI come from the germline V gene. CDR3 length: 13 amino acids. V gave up 9 bases and J gave up 2 bases, with 13 bases separating them. The CDR3 coding sequence is TGTGCCAGGAGTCGGGGTCTTAACACTGAAGCTTTCTTT. It translates to CARSRGLNTEAFF.

The chain couples TRBV27 to TRBJ2-3, with 10 positions matching TRBD2. The germline gives CDR1 MNHEY, CDR2 SMNVEV (reference sequence). V dropped 6 bases and J dropped 4; count of bases not matched to a gene: 10. The CDR3 contains 16 residues. The CDR3 spells CASSFLAGAPPDTQYF. Written as DNA, the CDR3 is TGTGCCAGCAGCTTCCTAGCGGGGGCCCCTCCAGATACGCAGTATTTT.

The rearrangement uses TRBV30 and TRBJ1-3, with D possibly matching TRBD1 (6 bases). CDR1 is GTSNPN, CDR2 SVGIG, per germline (reference sequence). Trimming took 0 bases from V and 4 from J, leaving 7 bases between them. This CDR3 has 13 amino acids. CDR3 loop: CAWSVTGGNTIYF. CDR3 nucleotide sequence: TGTGCCTGGAGTGTTACAGGGGGAAACACCATATATTTT.